This T cell receptor beta chain is drawn from a study of naive and memory T cell subsets. There are a few counts of this clonotype. The CDR3 totals 12 residues. V gave up 5 bases and J gave up 5 bases, with 9 bases separating them. The SP2 primer and nested alpha and beta constant region primers amplified ligated cDNA in four rounds. Alpha and beta constant region primers primed reverse transcription for blood and skin samples. TCRdb fed the 5' RACE reads into MiXCR, producing one record per CDR3 protein. Of 50,000 to 60,000 distinct CDR3 sequences in the sample, under 10% were seen once. An oligonucleotide containing a UMI was ligated to the 3' end of TCR cDNA. Whole-blood samples were around 2.3 ml of peripheral blood from healthy adult volunteers. Unsorted total RNA, roughly 1 to 1000 ng, was DNase treated before reverse transcription.

The gene calls are TRBV12-3 or TRBV12-4 and TRBJ1-2; unclear D gene. This TCR was sampled from a female donor in good health. The CDR3 here is CASSPSSYGYTF. The CDR3 DNA reads TGTGCCAGCAGTCCCTCTTCTTATGGCTACACCTTC.